Presented here are 8 T cell receptor beta chains from one specimen sequenced in a study of blood T cell repertoires in COVID-19. The method was immunoSEQ multiplex PCR; TCRdb's version includes in-frame clones alone and lacks a portion of them. The data hold approximately 25,000 clones, with roughly 85% observed a single time. The material sequenced was peripheral blood. These receptors were taken from a woman at least 80 years old with active or convalescent COVID-19.

The chain employs TRBV24-1 and TRBJ1-1; the D gene is possibly TRBD1 (5 bases). Trimming removed 4 bases at V and 11 bases at J, with 13 bases between. The CDR3 spans 12 residues. Germline CDR1 is KGHDR and CDR2 is SFDVKD. The CDR3 bases are TGTGCCACCAGTGACTGGGGGGTTGAGGCTTTCTTT. Translating gives CATSDWGVEAFF.

The CDR3 DNA reads TGTGCCAGCAGCTTAGCCGGGAGCCCCAACGAGCAGTACTTC. It is translated as CASSLAGSPNEQYF. This chain connects TRBV7-2 to TRBJ2-7, with D tentatively TRBD2 (6 bases). Trimming cost V 0 bases and J 5 bases, with 11 bases left between them. The CDR3 runs to 14 residues. Germline V lookup: CDR1 SGHTA, CDR2 FQGNSA.

This chain links TRBV6-5 with TRBJ2-6; D gene unclear. Deletions cut 7 bases from V and 0 bases from J, with 7 bases between. This CDR3 is built from 14 residues. Germline V gene data show CDR1 as MNHEY and CDR2 as SVGAGI. CDR3 protein: CASNYRSGANVLTF. CDR3 DNA sequence: TGTGCCAGCAACTATCGCTCTGGGGCCAACGTCCTGACTTTC.

Turning to this clone: One end of the junction fails to match germline, which may point to a read error. The chain couples TRBV7-7 to TRBJ2-3; 10 nucleotides agree with TRBD2. The CDR3 is 19 residues long. Germline V gives CDR1 SSHAT, CDR2 FNYEAQ (reference sequence). The CDR3 bases are TGTGCTAGCAGCTGTGGGGATGCTAGCGGGAGAGCCCCCACAGATACGCAGTATTTT. It specifies CASSCGDASGRAPTDTQYF.

This rearrangement joins TRBV28 to TRBJ1-2, with D perhaps TRBD1 (6 bases). V was pared by 3 bases and J by 4 bases, with 9 bases between. CDR1 and CDR2 (germline): MDHEN, SYDVKM. The CDR3 loop spans 13 amino acids. CDR3 region: CASSFQGPYGYTF. The DNA for the CDR3 is TGTGCCAGCAGTTTCCAGGGGCCCTATGGCTACACCTTC.

The CDR3 loop reads CASMSGNTGELFF. The CDR3 DNA reads as TGTGCCAGCATGTCCGGTAACACCGGGGAGCTGTTTTTT. The rearrangement joins TRBV6-5 to TRBJ2-2; D unresolved. The CDR3 sequence is 13 residues long. CDR1 is MNHEY and CDR2 is SVGAGI in the germline V gene. Between the trimmed V and J ends, which lost 7 bases and 2 bases, there was a span of 8 bases.

V and J are TRBV9 and TRBJ2-2, with TRBD2 matching 7 bases. The germline gives CDR1 SGDLS, CDR2 YYNGEE. CDR3 length: 16 residues. The V gene end was trimmed by 1 base and the J gene end by 7 bases; junction bases not matched to a gene: 10. The CDR3 reads CASSVTGAGLVGELFF. CDR3 coding DNA: TGTGCCAGCAGCGTAACTGGAGCGGGATTGGTCGGGGAGCTGTTTTTT.

The V call is TRBV5-5, the J call TRBJ1-1, with D possibly being TRBD1 (6 bases). With 1 base removed from V and 1 base from J, the gap between germline ends came to 11 bases. This CDR3 region has 15 residues. CDR1 is SGHKS, CDR2 YYEKEE, per germline (reference sequence). DNA for the CDR3: TGTGCCAGCAGCTTGACAGGGACGGGGAACACTGAAGCTTTCTTT. It yields the protein CASSLTGTGNTEAFF.